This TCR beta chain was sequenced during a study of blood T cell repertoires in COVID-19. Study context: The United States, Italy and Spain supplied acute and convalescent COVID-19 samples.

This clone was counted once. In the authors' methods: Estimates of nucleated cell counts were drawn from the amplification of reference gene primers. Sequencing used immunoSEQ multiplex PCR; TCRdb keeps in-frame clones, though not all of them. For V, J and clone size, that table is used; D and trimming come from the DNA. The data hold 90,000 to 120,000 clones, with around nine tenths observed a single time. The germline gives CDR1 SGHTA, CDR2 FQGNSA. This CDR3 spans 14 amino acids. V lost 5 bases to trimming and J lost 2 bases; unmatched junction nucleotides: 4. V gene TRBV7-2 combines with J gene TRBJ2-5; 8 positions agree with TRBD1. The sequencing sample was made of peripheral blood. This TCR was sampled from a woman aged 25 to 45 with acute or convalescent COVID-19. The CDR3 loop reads CASSGRTGQETQYF. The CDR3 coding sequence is TGTGCCAGCAGCGGGAGGACAGGGCAAGAGACCCAGTACTTC.